The entry below gives a single TCR beta chain sequence along with its context. The target antigen is unknown. This sample was included in a study of T cell responses to AZD1222 COVID-19 vaccine. Broader study findings: Mapped onto spike, vaccine-associated CD4 TCRs spanned it and were dominant at 160-218 and 743-854. Reportedly, close to half of spike-specific TCRs are directed against unmutated variant regions. The donor group comprised mostly white British people and more females; the analysis possibly underestimated clonal diversity. At study baseline, merely a handful of AZD1222 recipients were seropositive.

The data were produced by immunoSEQ multiplex PCR, yet TCRdb's version contains in-frame clones alone and is incomplete. The profile shows about 120,000 clones, roughly 88% of them singletons. CDR1 is MDHEN and CDR2 is SYDVKM in the germline V gene. V lost 1 base, J lost 4 bases, and 16 bases lay in between. There are 16 residues in the CDR3. The V gene is TRBV28, the J gene TRBJ1-2; D call uncertain. This sequence originates from an adult in good health. Specimen: peripheral blood, collected on day 0 of MenACWY control vaccination. CDR3: CASSLSGVSGGYGYTF. CDR3 DNA: TGTGCCAGCAGTTTATCGGGTGTTTCTGGAGGCTATGGCTACACCTTC.